This T cell receptor (beta chain) comes out of a study of T cells in localized non-small cell lung cancer. Repertoires were generated with immunoSEQ multiplex PCR, while TCRdb's copy carries only in-frame clones and drops some. This table holds about 48,000 clones, around 77% found once. The CDR3 totals 15 residues. Looked up from germline, CDR1 is LGHNA and CDR2 is YNFKEQ. Trimming removed 1 base from V and 5 bases from J, with 12 bases in between. The sample consisted of peripheral blood, taken before any cancer treatment. The TCR comes from a man aged 40-75 years with stage I squamous cell lung carcinoma. V gene TRBV4-2 combines with J gene TRBJ2-1; D tentatively fits TRBD1 or TRBD2 (6 bases each). The CDR3 region has the DNA TGTGCCAGCAGCCAAGGGTGGGGGGCCGACAATGAGCAGTTCTTC. This encodes CASSQGWGADNEQFF.